Sequencing of this TCR beta chain was carried out in a study of blood T cell repertoires in COVID-19. Clones were read by immunoSEQ multiplex PCR, and TCRdb kept only the in-frame ones, dropping some. The sample has tens of thousands of clones, approximately 90% seen once. Worth noting for this clone: Germline is not matched at one junction end, which may reflect a read error.

In germline, CDR1 is SGHRS, CDR2 YFSETQ. This CDR3 is built from 14 residues. The V gene is TRBV5-1, the J gene TRBJ2-3, with D perhaps TRBD1 (6 bases). The specimen sequenced was peripheral blood. The source of this sequence is a man in his sixties with acute or convalescent COVID-19. CDR3: CATSRDINTDTQYF. The CDR3 DNA is TGCGCCACCAGCCGGGACATTAACACAGATACGCAGTATTTT.